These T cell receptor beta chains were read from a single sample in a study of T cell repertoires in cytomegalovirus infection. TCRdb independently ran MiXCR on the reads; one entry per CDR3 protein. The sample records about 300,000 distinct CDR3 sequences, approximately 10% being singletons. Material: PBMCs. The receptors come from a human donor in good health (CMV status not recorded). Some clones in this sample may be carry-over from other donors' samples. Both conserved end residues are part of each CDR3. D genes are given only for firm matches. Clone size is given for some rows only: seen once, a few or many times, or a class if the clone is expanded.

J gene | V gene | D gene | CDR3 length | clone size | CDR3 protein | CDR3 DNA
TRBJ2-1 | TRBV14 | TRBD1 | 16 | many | CASSLTWTGFYNEQFF | TGTGCCAGCAGCTTAACATGGACAGGCTTCTACAATGAGCAGTTCTTC
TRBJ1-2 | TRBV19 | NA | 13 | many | CASTPAGYYGYTF | TGTGCCAGTACCCCTGCGGGGTACTATGGCTACACCTTC
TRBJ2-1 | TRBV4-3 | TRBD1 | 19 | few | CASSQDGGQGAFSYNEQFF | TGCGCCAGCAGCCAAGATGGGGGACAGGGGGCCTTCTCCTACAATGAGCAGTTCTTC
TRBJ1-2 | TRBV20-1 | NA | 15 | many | CSVRTATLSNYGYTF | TGCAGTGTTCGGACAGCCACCCTTTCTAACTATGGCTACACCTTC
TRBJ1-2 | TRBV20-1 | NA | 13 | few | CSASQGLFYGYTF | TGCAGTGCTAGCCAGGGACTCTTCTATGGCTACACCTTC
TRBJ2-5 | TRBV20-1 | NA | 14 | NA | CSARVRQGGETQYF | TGCAGTGCTAGAGTCCGCCAGGGGGGCGAGACCCAGTACTTC
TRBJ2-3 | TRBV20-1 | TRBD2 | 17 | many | CSATSPGTSGFTDTQYF | TGCAGTGCTACCTCTCCCGGGACTAGCGGGTTCACAGATACGCAGTATTTT
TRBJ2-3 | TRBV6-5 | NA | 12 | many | CASRQGTDTQYF | TGTGCCAGCAGGCAGGGCACAGATACGCAGTATTTT
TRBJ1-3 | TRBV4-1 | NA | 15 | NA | CASSLEVGAGNTIYF | TGCGCCAGCAGTTTAGAAGTGGGAGCTGGAAACACCATATATTTT
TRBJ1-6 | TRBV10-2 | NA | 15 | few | CASSEFTTGRTDLHF | TGCGCCAGCAGTGAGTTTACAACAGGGAGGACCGACCTCCACTTT
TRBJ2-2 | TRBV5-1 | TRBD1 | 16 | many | CASSGAGQGNTGELFF | TGCGCCAGCAGCGGCGCCGGACAGGGTAACACCGGGGAGCTGTTTTTT
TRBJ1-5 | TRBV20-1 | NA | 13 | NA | CSARDPGNQPQHF | TGCAGTGCTAGAGATCCCGGAAATCAGCCCCAGCATTTT
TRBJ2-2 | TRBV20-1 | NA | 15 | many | CSARAGTPGGGELFF | TGCAGTGCTAGAGCCGGGACCCCCGGAGGCGGGGAGCTGTTTTTT
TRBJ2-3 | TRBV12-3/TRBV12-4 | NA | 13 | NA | CASRPRYTDMQYF | TGTGCCAGCAGACCCCGTTACACAGATATGCAGTATTTT
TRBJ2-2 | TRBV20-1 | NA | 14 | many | CSARDPSLAGELFF | TGCAGTGCTAGAGACCCCTCGCTGGCCGGGGAGCTGTTTTTT
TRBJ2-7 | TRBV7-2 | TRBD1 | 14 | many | CASSSPGQYYEQYF | TGTGCCAGCAGCTCCCCGGGACAGTACTACGAGCAGTACTTC
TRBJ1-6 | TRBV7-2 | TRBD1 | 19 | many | CASSLGLPGQQRDNSPLHF | TGTGCCAGCAGCTTAGGGCTACCGGGACAGCAAAGGGATAATTCACCCCTCCACTTT
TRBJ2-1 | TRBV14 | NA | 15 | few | CASSQAGSSGNEQFF | TGTGCCAGCAGCCAAGCAGGCAGCTCAGGCAATGAGCAGTTCTTC
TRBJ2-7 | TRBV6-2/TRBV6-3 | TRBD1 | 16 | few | CASRLRGDRQSYEQYF | TGTGCCAGCAGACTAAGGGGGGACAGGCAGTCCTACGAGCAGTACTTC
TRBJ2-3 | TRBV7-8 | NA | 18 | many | CASSAMMSFTFPQDTQYF | TGTGCCAGCAGCGCGATGATGTCTTTTACCTTCCCACAAGATACGCAGTATTTT
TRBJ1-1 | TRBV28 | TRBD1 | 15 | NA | CASRAGTGHSTEAFF | TGTGCCAGCAGGGCCGGGACAGGGCATAGCACTGAAGCTTTCTTT
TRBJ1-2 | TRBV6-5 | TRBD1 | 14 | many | CASSYTQGVHGYTF | TGTGCCAGCAGTTACACCCAGGGGGTTCATGGCTACACCTTC
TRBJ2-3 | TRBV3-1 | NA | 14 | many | CASSQDTDTDTQYF | TGTGCCAGCAGCCAAGATACTGACACAGATACGCAGTATTTT
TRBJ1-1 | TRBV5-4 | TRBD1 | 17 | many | CASSLATGMIVNTEAFF | TGTGCCAGCAGCTTGGCGACAGGGATGATTGTGAACACTGAAGCTTTCTTT
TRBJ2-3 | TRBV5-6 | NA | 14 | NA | CASSPPPHTDTQYF | TGTGCCAGCAGCCCCCCCCCCCACACAGATACGCAGTATTTT
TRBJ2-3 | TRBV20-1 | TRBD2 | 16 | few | CSARPAPGGLGDTQYF | TGCAGTGCTAGACCTGCCCCGGGGGGGCTGGGAGATACGCAGTATTTT
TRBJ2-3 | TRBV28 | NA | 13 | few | CASSFPPGDTQYF | TGTGCCAGCAGTTTCCCACCAGGAGATACGCAGTATTTT
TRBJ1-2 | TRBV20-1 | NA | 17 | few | CSARVLKRGTTNYGYTF | TGCAGTGCTAGAGTCCTCAAAAGGGGGACAACTAACTATGGCTACACCTTC